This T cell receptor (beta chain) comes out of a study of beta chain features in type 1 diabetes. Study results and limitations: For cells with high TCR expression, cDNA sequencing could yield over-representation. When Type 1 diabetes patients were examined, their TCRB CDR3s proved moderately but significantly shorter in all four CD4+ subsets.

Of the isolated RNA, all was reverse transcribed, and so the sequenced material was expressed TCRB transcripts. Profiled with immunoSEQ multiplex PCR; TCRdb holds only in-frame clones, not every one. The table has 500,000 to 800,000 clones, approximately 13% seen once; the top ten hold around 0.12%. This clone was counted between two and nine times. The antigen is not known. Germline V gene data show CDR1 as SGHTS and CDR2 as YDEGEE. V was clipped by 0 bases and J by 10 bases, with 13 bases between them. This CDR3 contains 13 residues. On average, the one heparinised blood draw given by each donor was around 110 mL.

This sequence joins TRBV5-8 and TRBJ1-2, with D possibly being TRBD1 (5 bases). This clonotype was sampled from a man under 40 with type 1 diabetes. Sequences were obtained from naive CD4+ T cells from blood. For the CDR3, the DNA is TGTGCCAGCAGCTTGGTAGAAGAGGGACCCTACACCTTC. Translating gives CASSLVEEGPYTF.